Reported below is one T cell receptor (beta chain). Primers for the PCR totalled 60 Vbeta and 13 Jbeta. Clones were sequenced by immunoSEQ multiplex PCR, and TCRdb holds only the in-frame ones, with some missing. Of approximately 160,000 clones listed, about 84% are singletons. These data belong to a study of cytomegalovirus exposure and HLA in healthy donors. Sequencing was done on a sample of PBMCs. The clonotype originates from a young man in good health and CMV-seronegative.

CDR3 sequence: CASSQDGRGTSIGELFF. The DNA of the CDR3 is TGTGCCAGCAGCCAAGATGGGCGCGGGACTAGCATCGGGGAGCTGTTTTTT. V usage is TRBV4-2 and J usage is TRBJ2-2; TRBD2 matches 9 bases. The CDR3 consists of 17 residues. Trimming took 0 bases from V and 7 from J; bases not matched to a gene: 9. CDR1 and CDR2 from the germline V gene are LGHNA and YNFKEQ.